A selection of T cell receptor beta chains follows, all from one sample in a study of cytomegalovirus exposure and HLA in healthy donors. This table comes from immunoSEQ multiplex PCR, and its TCRdb copy is limited to in-frame clones, with some not included. The data contain tens of thousands of clones, approximately 65% of them singletons. The material sequenced was PBMCs. The receptor source for this set is a man in his thirties or forties in good health and CMV-seronegative. CDR3s include the opening cysteine and the closing phenylalanine or tryptophan. The D gene is left open where the match is weak. Size is stated for part of the rows, as once, few or many counts, or as a class when the clone is expanded.

abundance	len	v_gene	d_gene	j_gene	CDR3nt	CDR3aa
NA	15	TRBV7-9	NA	TRBJ2-7	TGTGCCAGCAGCCCCGACTTTAGACAGTCCTACGAGCAGTACTTC	CASSPDFRQSYEQYF
NA	19	TRBV19	NA	TRBJ1-1	TGTGCCAGTACCCTATTTCGGGGAGGTGGATTGCGAGTGGTTACTGAAGCTTTCTTT	CASTLFRGGGLRVVTEAFF
NA	14	TRBV30	TRBD1	TRBJ2-7	TGTGCCTGGAGTGCCCAGGACAGGGACGACGAGCAGTACTTC	CAWSAQDRDDEQYF
NA	17	TRBV19	TRBD1	TRBJ1-1	TGTGCCAGTAGTATAGATCGGGACAGGGGATTGAACACTGAAGCTTTCTTT	CASSIDRDRGLNTEAFF
NA	15	TRBV4-1	NA	TRBJ2-7	TGCGCCAGCAGCCAAGTTCCAGGGGTATCCTACGGGCAGTACTTC	CASSQVPGVSYGQYF
NA	16	TRBV7-2	NA	TRBJ2-1	TGTGCCAGCAGCCGTGCCCCCATGTCGAGCGGCAATGAGCAGTTCTTC	CASSRAPMSSGNEQFF
NA	12	TRBV29-1	NA	TRBJ1-1	TGCAGCGTTGGTGAGGGGGGGCCTGAAGCTTTCTTT	CSVGEGGPEAFF
once	13	TRBV7-6	NA	TRBJ2-3	TGTGCCAGCAGCTTAGGCAGGGAAGATACGCAGTATTTT	CASSLGREDTQYF
NA	14	TRBV6-6	NA	TRBJ2-3	TGTGCCAGCAAAGCGGAAACCTTCACAGATACGCAGTATTTT	CASKAETFTDTQYF
NA	14	TRBV6-5	NA	TRBJ2-3	TGTGCCAGCAGTTACTCTGGCGGGACGGACACGCAGTATTTT	CASSYSGGTDTQYF
NA	18	TRBV11-3	NA	TRBJ2-5	TGTGCCAGCAGCTTAGGCACCTGGCCCCGGGACAACCAAGAGACCCAGTACTTC	CASSLGTWPRDNQETQYF
NA	14	TRBV7-9	NA	TRBJ1-5	TGTGCCAGCAGCTCTCGGACAGGCAATCAGCCCCAGCATTTT	CASSSRTGNQPQHF
few	15	TRBV5-5	NA	TRBJ1-2	TGTGCCAGCACCCTAAACAGGGAAGGGGTCTATGGCTACACCTTC	CASTLNREGVYGYTF
NA	16	TRBV5-1	TRBD1	TRBJ1-1	TGCGCCAGCAGCTCGGGACAGGGCACCTTGGGAACTGAAGCTTTCTTT	CASSSGQGTLGTEAFF
NA	16	TRBV7-9	TRBD2	TRBJ2-5	TGTGCCAGCAGCTTAGCACTAGCGGGAGGTTGGGAGACCCAGTACTTC	CASSLALAGGWETQYF
NA	12	TRBV5-5	NA	TRBJ2-7	TGTGCCAGCAGCTTGTTCGGCTACGAGCAGTACTTC	CASSLFGYEQYF
NA	15	TRBV27	TRBD2	TRBJ2-1	TGTGCCAGCAGTGGTTTAGCGGGAGGGATCAATGAGCAGTTCTTC	CASSGLAGGINEQFF
few	16	TRBV6-1	NA	TRBJ1-1	TGTGCCAGCAGTGACGACGGGGGGCTAAAGAACACTGAAGCTTTCTTT	CASSDDGGLKNTEAFF
NA	12	TRBV10-3	NA	TRBJ1-1	TGTGCCATCAGTGACGGACAGAATGAAGCTTTCTTT	CAISDGQNEAFF
NA	11	TRBV5-4	NA	TRBJ2-2	TGTGCCAGCTTTGTAGAAGGGGAGCTGTTTTTT	CASFVEGELFF
NA	12	TRBV5-1	NA	TRBJ1-3	TGCGCCAGCAGCTTATCGGGAAACACCATATATTTT	CASSLSGNTIYF
NA	14	TRBV7-9	TRBD2	TRBJ2-1	TGTGCCAGCAGCTTAGTACTAGCGAACAATGAGCAGTTCTTC	CASSLVLANNEQFF
NA	14	TRBV27	NA	TRBJ1-1	TGTGCCAGCAGTTTAATTGCAGGAAACACTGAAGCTTTCTTT	CASSLIAGNTEAFF
NA	16	TRBV19	NA	TRBJ1-1	TGTGCCAGTAGTATAGGAGTAGAACACCAGGTAGGTAAAGCTTTCTTT	CASSIGVEHQVGKAFF
NA	14	TRBV6-5	NA	TRBJ2-7	TGTGCCAGCAGTTACGGTATGGGGGAGGACGAGCAGTACTTC	CASSYGMGEDEQYF
NA	13	TRBV27	NA	TRBJ1-5	TGTGCCAGCAGCAGGGCAGCTAATCAGCCCCAGCATTTT	CASSRAANQPQHF
NA	17	TRBV7-9	NA	TRBJ1-2	TGTGCCAGCAGGGCGTACCAGACAGATCCACTCTTGGGTGGCTACACCTTC	CASRAYQTDPLLGGYTF
few	15	TRBV7-9	NA	TRBJ2-2	TGTGCCAGCAGCTCAGCAATCAGGGACACCGGGGAGCTGTTTTTT	CASSSAIRDTGELFF
NA	13	TRBV4-1	TRBD1	TRBJ1-5	TGCGCCAGCAGCCAAGATCTGGACAGGGGTAAGCATTTT	CASSQDLDRGKHF
NA	15	TRBV7-2	TRBD1	TRBJ2-5	TGTGCCAGCAGCTCACAGGGGACGCGGGTAGAGACCCAGTACTTC	CASSSQGTRVETQYF
NA	13	TRBV2	NA	TRBJ1-1	TGTGCCAGCAGTGATGGGCAGAACACTGAAGCTTTCTTT	CASSDGQNTEAFF
few	15	TRBV5-1	NA	TRBJ1-5	TGCGCCAGCAGCGAACAGCCCATGGGGGGTCAGCCCCAGCATTTT	CASSEQPMGGQPQHF
few	16	TRBV28	TRBD1	TRBJ2-7	TGTGCCAGCAGTCATAAAAGACAGGGGTTCGCCTACGAGCAGTACTTC	CASSHKRQGFAYEQYF
NA	13	TRBV5-5	NA	TRBJ1-2	TGTGCCAGCAGCTTTAGAGGGGGTGATGGCTACACCTTC	CASSFRGGDGYTF
NA	17	TRBV19	TRBD1	TRBJ1-5	TGTGCCAGTAGTCCCGAATCCGGGACAGGGTTATTTCAGCCCCAGCATTTT	CASSPESGTGLFQPQHF
few	14	TRBV28	TRBD1	TRBJ1-1	TGTGCCACTGCAACAGGGGCCATGAACACTGAAGCTTTCTTT	CATATGAMNTEAFF
few	13	TRBV5-1	NA	TRBJ2-1	TGCGCCAGCAGCTTGATCTCTAGCAGTGAGCAGTTCTTC	CASSLISSSEQFF